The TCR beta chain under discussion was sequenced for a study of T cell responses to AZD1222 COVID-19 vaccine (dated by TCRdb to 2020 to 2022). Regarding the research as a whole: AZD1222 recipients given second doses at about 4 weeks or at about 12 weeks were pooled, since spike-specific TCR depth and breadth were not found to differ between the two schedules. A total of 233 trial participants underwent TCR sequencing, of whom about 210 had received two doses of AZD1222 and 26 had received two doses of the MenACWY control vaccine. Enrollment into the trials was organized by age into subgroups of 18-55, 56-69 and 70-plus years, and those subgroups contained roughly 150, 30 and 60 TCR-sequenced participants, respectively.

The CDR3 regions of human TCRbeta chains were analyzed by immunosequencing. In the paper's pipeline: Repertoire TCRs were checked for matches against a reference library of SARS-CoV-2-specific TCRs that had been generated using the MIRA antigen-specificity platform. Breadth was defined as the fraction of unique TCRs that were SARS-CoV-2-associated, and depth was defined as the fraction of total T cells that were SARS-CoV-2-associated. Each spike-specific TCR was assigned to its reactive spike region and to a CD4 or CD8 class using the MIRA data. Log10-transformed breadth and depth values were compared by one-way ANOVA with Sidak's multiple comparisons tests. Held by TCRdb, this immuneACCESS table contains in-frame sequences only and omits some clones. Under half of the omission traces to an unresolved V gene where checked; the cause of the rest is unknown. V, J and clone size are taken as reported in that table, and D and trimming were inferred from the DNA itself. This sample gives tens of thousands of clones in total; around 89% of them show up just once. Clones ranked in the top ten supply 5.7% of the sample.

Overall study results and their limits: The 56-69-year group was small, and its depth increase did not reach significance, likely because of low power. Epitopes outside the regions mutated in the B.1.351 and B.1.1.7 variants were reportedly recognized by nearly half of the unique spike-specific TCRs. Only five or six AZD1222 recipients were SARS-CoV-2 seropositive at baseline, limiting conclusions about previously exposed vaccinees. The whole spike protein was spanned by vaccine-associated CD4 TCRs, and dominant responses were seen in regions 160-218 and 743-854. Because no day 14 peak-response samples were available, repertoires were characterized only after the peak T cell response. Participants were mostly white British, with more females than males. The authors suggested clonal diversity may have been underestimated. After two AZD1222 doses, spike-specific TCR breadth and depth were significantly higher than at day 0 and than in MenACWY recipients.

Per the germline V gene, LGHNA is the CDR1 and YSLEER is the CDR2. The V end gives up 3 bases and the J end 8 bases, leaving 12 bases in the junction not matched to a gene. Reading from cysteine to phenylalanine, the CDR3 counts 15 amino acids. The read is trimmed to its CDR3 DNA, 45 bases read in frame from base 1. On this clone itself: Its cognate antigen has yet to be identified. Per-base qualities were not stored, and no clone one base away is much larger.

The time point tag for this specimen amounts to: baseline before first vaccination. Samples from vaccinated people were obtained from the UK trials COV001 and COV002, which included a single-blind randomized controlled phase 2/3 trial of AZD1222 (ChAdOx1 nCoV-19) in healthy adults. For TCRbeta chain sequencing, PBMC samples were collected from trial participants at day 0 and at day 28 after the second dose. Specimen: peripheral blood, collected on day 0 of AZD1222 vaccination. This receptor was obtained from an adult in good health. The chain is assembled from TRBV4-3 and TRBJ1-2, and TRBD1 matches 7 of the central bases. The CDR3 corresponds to CASSQTTGTARGYTF. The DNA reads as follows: TGCGCCAGCAGCCAGACGACAGGGACCGCGAGGGGCTACACCTTC.